Below are 32 T cell receptor beta chains sequenced from a single sample in a study of shared clonotypes between healthy human individuals. Naive CD8 cells were CD45RO-negative, positively selected for CCR7, excluding terminally differentiated effector memory CD45RA+ cells. The table came from immunoSEQ multiplex PCR; TCRdb's copy has only in-frame clones and leaves some out. This sample yields about 580,000 clones, of which roughly 98% are seen a single time; approximately 0.3% belongs to the top ten. Material for sequencing was naive CD8+ T cells sorted from blood. The receptors originated from a man aged 25 to 40 in good health.

This clone was seen a single time. The genes are TRBV7-2 and TRBJ2-7; D is tentatively TRBD1 or TRBD2 (5 bases each). Trimming left V 5 bases short and J 2 bases short, with 16 bases between. Germline CDR1 and CDR2: SGHTA and FQGNSA. CDR3 length equals 15 residues. As DNA, the CDR3 is TGTGCCAGCAGCCCCTTATGGGACGGTACCTACGAGCAGTACTTC. Amino acid sequence: CASSPLWDGTYEQYF.

The J gene is TRBJ2-2, the V gene TRBV18, with 9 bases fitting TRBD1. The J segment lost 4 bases and the V segment lost 2 bases, leaving 8 bases of the junction unmatched. Germline CDR1 KGHSH, CDR2 LQKENI. This CDR3 contains 17 residues. CDR3 bases: TGTGCCAGCTCACCAAACACAGGGGGCAGGAGCACCGGGGAGCTGTTTTTT. Translation: CASSPNTGGRSTGELFF.

About this clone itself: Other nucleotide sequences from this sample produce the same CDR3. The V and J genes are TRBV28 and TRBJ2-7; D is uncertain. Trimming took off 3 bases at V and 6 bases at J, with 3 bases between the two ends. CDR1 and CDR2 from the germline V gene are MDHEN and SYDVKM. This CDR3 comprises 10 residues. The CDR3 region has the DNA TGTGCCAGCAGTTTCGGCGAGCAGTACTTC. This codes for CASSFGEQYF.

The CDR3 DNA follows: TGTGCCAGCAGCCCGGACAGGAGGAGCACCATATATTTT. It specifies CASSPDRRSTIYF. The J gene is TRBJ1-3, the V gene TRBV27; TRBD1 matches 7 bases. Germline V gene sequence: CDR1 MNHEY, CDR2 SMNVEV (reference sequence). The CDR3 has 13 amino acids. J was trimmed by 9 bases and V by 6 bases; bases with no gene match: 8.

V usage is TRBV7-8 and J usage is TRBJ2-7, with 9 bases matching TRBD1. Looked up from germline, CDR1 is SGHVS and CDR2 is FQNEAQ. J was trimmed by 2 bases and V by 8 bases; bases with no gene match: 10. This CDR3 has 15 residues. The CDR3 loop reads CASRNVRDRAYEQYF. CDR3 sequence (DNA): TGTGCCAGCCGGAACGTGCGGGACAGGGCCTACGAGCAGTACTTC. Full variable domain (rest looked up from reference TRBV7-8 and TRBJ2-7): GAGVSQSPRYKVAKRGQDVALRCDPISGHVSLFWYQQALGQGPEFLTYFQNEAQLDKSGLPSDRFFAERPEGSVSTLKIQRTQQEDSAVYLCASRNVRDRAYEQYFGPGTRLTVT.

The CDR3 DNA sequence: TGTGCCAGCAGCTTAGTATTAGGGGCGGCTAACTATGGCTACACCTTC. It encodes CASSLVLGAANYGYTF. The chain has TRBV7-2 and TRBJ1-2; a weak D match, TRBD1 (5 bases). The CDR3 spans 16 residues. The germline V and J ends were trimmed by 1 base and 0 bases, with 12 bases remaining between them. Germline CDR1 is SGHTA and CDR2 is FQGNSA.

The V and J genes are TRBV6-4 and TRBJ2-7; no reliable D call. The V end lost 4 bases, the J end lost 5 bases, and 18 bases lay between the germline ends. This CDR3 region has 15 residues. Germline lookup yields CDR1 MRHNA and CDR2 SNTAGT. In DNA, the CDR3 is TGTGCCAGCAGTGCCCCGGCGACCCTACGAGACGAGCAGTACTTC. Residues: CASSAPATLRDEQYF.

The V and J genes are TRBV27 and TRBJ2-1, with D perhaps matching TRBD2 (6 bases). V was clipped by 5 bases and J by 3 bases, with 14 bases between them. Germline CDR1 is MNHEY and CDR2 is SMNVEV (reference sequence). The CDR3 covers 15 residues. CDR3 bases: TGTGCCAGCAGTATCGGGACTCAAAACTACAATGAGCAGTTCTTC. This sequence encodes CASSIGTQNYNEQFF.

The chain joins TRBV7-7 to TRBJ2-7; TRBD1 agrees at 7 bases. The V segment lost 5 bases and the J segment 2 bases; nucleotides outside the gene matches: 6. The germline gives CDR1 SSHAT, CDR2 FNYEAQ (reference sequence). This CDR3 spans 14 amino acids. CDR3 DNA sequence: TGTGCCAGCAGCACAGGGGCCAAACCCTACGAGCAGTACTTC. Protein sequence: CASSTGAKPYEQYF. The whole variable domain, remainder taken from reference TRBV7-7 and TRBJ2-7, is GAGVSQSPRYKVTKRGQDVTLRCDPISSHATLYWYQQALGQGPEFLTYFNYEAQPDKSGLPSDRFSAERPEGSISTLTIQRTEQRDSAMYRCASSTGAKPYEQYFGPGTRLTVT.

V and J are TRBV11-2 and TRBJ2-3; 9 bases line up with TRBD1. This CDR3 contains 17 residues. The germline gives CDR1 SGHAT, CDR2 FQNNGV. After removal of 1 base from V and 1 base from J, the junction contained 6 bases not matched to a gene. The CDR3 nucleotides are TGTGCCAGCAGCTTAGGCCGACAGGGGGTGGGCACAGATACGCAGTATTTT. Translated: CASSLGRQGVGTDTQYF.

The chain uses TRBV10-1 and TRBJ2-7; D gene unclear. V shed 4 bases and J shed 7 bases, with 8 bases lying between them. The CDR3 length is 11 residues. CDR1 is WNHNN and CDR2 is SYGVQD in the germline V gene (reference sequence). CDR3 nucleotide sequence: TGCGCCAGCAGTGGCGGTCGTGAGCAGTACTTC. Translated: CASSGGREQYF.

This rearrangement joins TRBV27 to TRBJ1-2; TRBD1 agrees at 7 bases. This CDR3 spans 13 amino acids. V shed 0 bases and J 8 bases; nucleotides not matched to a gene: 3. CDR1 is MNHEY, CDR2 SMNVEV, per germline (reference sequence). The CDR3 nucleotides are TGTGCCAGCAGTTTATCGACAGGGCGAGGCTACACCTTC. Translated, it gives CASSLSTGRGYTF.

The chain recombines TRBV7-8 with TRBJ2-1, with 7 bases identical to TRBD1. Germline V gene lookup returns CDR1 SGHVS and CDR2 FQNEAQ. The CDR3 has 16 amino acids. The J segment lost 7 bases and the V segment lost 8 bases, leaving 17 bases of the junction unmatched. The CDR3 DNA sequence: TGTGCCAGCGGTGGATTGATAGGACAGGCCGGGAATGAGCAGTTCTTC. Amino acid sequence: CASGGLIGQAGNEQFF.

This chain links TRBV7-2 with TRBJ2-5; tentative D call: TRBD2 (7 bases). Between the trimmed V and J ends, which lost 2 bases and 4 bases, there was a span of 14 bases. The germline CDR1 and CDR2 sequences are SGHTA and FQGNSA. CDR3 size: 15 residues. The DNA for the CDR3 is TGTGCCAGCAGCTTAAGGGGGGGAGCTGTAGAGACCCAGTACTTC. Its translation is CASSLRGGAVETQYF.

V gene TRBV27 combines with J gene TRBJ2-1, with 9 positions matching TRBD2. The CDR3 is 16 residues long. Per the germline V gene, CDR1 is MNHEY and CDR2 is SMNVEV (reference sequence). The J segment lost 5 bases and the V segment lost 4 bases, leaving 9 bases of the junction unmatched. As DNA, the CDR3 is TGTGCCAGCAGTTCCTTGGGGCTAGCGGGAAACAATGAGCAGTTCTTC. Protein sequence: CASSSLGLAGNNEQFF.

The rearrangement uses TRBV28 and TRBJ2-7; D might be TRBD1 (6 bases). The germline V gene has CDR1 MDHEN and CDR2 SYDVKM. V was shortened by 5 bases and J by 4 bases, with 15 bases between the two germline ends. The CDR3 runs to 14 residues. CDR3 residues: CASSQINRAYEQYF. CDR3 bases: TGTGCCAGCAGTCAGATAAACAGGGCGTACGAGCAGTACTTC.

V and J are TRBV4-1 and TRBJ2-7, with D tentatively TRBD2 (6 bases). The germline CDR1 and CDR2 sequences are MGHRA and YSYEKL. CDR3 length: 16 amino acids. The V gene lost 0 bases and the J gene lost 3 bases, with 15 bases spanning the gap. The CDR3 loop is CASSQERDSQGYEQYF. The CDR3 coding sequence is TGCGCCAGCAGCCAAGAGCGGGATAGCCAAGGCTACGAGCAGTACTTC.

This sequence joins TRBV6-5 and TRBJ1-1; D is possibly TRBD1 (5 bases). CDR1 MNHEY and CDR2 SVGAGI come from the germline V gene. Between the trimmed V and J ends, which lost 0 bases and 5 bases, there was a span of 13 bases. This CDR3 spans 15 amino acids. The CDR3 coding sequence is TGTGCCAGCAGTTACTCGAGTGGGGGGGATACTGAAGCTTTCTTT. This codes for CASSYSSGGDTEAFF.

The rearrangement uses TRBV6-1 and TRBJ2-3, with unresolved D. The CDR3 is 15 residues long. With 3 bases removed from V and 5 bases from J, the gap between germline ends came to 15 bases. Germline V gene data show CDR1 as MNHNS and CDR2 as SASEGT. The CDR3 here is CASSDVEYQEDTQYF. In DNA form, the CDR3 reads TGTGCCAGCAGTGATGTCGAGTACCAGGAAGATACGCAGTATTTT.

The chain combines TRBV19 with TRBJ2-3; no firm D call. Trimming cost V 3 bases and J 6 bases, with 13 bases left between them. Per the germline V gene, CDR1 is LNHDA and CDR2 is SQIVND (reference sequence). The CDR3 length is 14 residues. The CDR3 bases are TGTGCCAGTAGTATTTTCGACTCCTCGGATACGCAGTATTTT. Protein: CASSIFDSSDTQYF.

The DNA of the CDR3 is TGCGCCAGCAGCCCCCTCGCGACAGGGTCCTACGAGCAGTACTTC. Its translation: CASSPLATGSYEQYF. The gene calls are TRBV5-1 and TRBJ2-7; 7 positions match TRBD1. Trimming at V came to 4 bases and at J to 1 base, leaving 8 bases not matched to a gene. The CDR3 is 15 amino acids. Germline assignment: CDR1 SGHRS and CDR2 YFSETQ.

This sequence joins TRBV6-6 and TRBJ2-1; 9 bases align to TRBD2. Looked up from germline, CDR1 is MNHNY and CDR2 is SVGAGI (reference sequence). The V gene end was trimmed by 8 bases and the J gene end by 9 bases; junction bases not matched to a gene: 11. The CDR3 consists of 14 residues. The CDR3 DNA sequence: TGTGCCAGCTTCTCCTGGCGGGAGGGCACTGAGCAGTTCTTC. It encodes CASFSWREGTEQFF.

This clone was picked up a small number of times. This chain uses TRBV4-1 with TRBJ2-7, with 7 bases aligning to TRBD1. V lost 3 bases to trimming and J lost 2 bases; unmatched junction nucleotides: 10. The CDR3 spans 16 residues. Germline loops: CDR1 MGHRA, CDR2 YSYEKL. CDR3 in DNA: TGCGCCAGCAGCCATGATACAGGGGACCCGCCCTACGAGCAGTACTTC. It encodes CASSHDTGDPPYEQYF.

The chain combines TRBV7-9 with TRBJ2-5; unclear D gene. Between the trimmed V and J ends, which lost 1 base and 4 bases, there was a span of 7 bases. Germline V gene sequence: CDR1 SEHNR, CDR2 FQNEAQ (reference sequence). This CDR3 has 13 residues. CDR3 protein: CASSLVDGETQYF. CDR3 DNA sequence: TGTGCCAGCAGCTTAGTAGACGGAGAGACCCAGTACTTC. The entire variable domain, with the rest obtained from reference TRBV7-9 and TRBJ2-5, is as follows: DTGVSQNPRHKITKRGQNVTFRCDPISEHNRLYWYRQTLGQGPEFLTYFQNEAQLEKSRLLSDRFSAERPKGSFSTLEIQRTEQGDSAMYLCASSLVDGETQYFGPGTRLLVL.

A word on this clone: At the DNA level, this CDR3 is encoded by other sequences in the same sample as well. The chain has TRBV7-9 and TRBJ2-7, with D possibly TRBD2 on 5 matching bases. The CDR3 is 12 residues long. V lost 5 bases to trimming and J lost 2 bases, with 7 bases between them. Germline values: CDR1 SEHNR, CDR2 FQNEAQ (reference sequence). The CDR3 loop reads CASSPRAYEQYF. In nucleotides, the CDR3 is TGTGCCAGCAGCCCGCGGGCCTACGAGCAGTACTTC.

This chain uses TRBV14 with TRBJ2-2, with TRBD2 identical over 8 bases. The length of the CDR3 is 17 residues. Trimming cost V 0 bases and J 6 bases; bases outside gene matches: 9. Germline V gene sequence: CDR1 SGHDN, CDR2 FVKESK. In nucleotides, the CDR3 is TGTGCCAGCAGCCAAGATACGCTAGCGGGTTATTCCGGGGAGCTGTTTTTT. It is translated as CASSQDTLAGYSGELFF.

The chain is built from TRBV11-2 and TRBJ2-7, with D unclear. Trimming took 5 bases from V and 2 from J, leaving 10 bases between them. Germline CDR1 is SGHAT and CDR2 is FQNNGV. The CDR3 length is 13 residues. CDR3 coding DNA: TGTGCCAGCAGCAGGACCGCGACCTACGAGCAGTACTTC. As protein: CASSRTATYEQYF.

The rearrangement joins TRBV19 to TRBJ2-7, with D possibly matching TRBD2 (5 bases). Trimming took off 1 base at V and 3 bases at J, with 10 bases between the two ends. Germline values: CDR1 LNHDA, CDR2 SQIVND (reference sequence). The CDR3 has 14 residues. This CDR3 is CASSIVASSYEQYF. CDR3 coding DNA: TGTGCCAGTAGTATAGTAGCTAGCAGCTACGAGCAGTACTTC.

In nucleotides, the CDR3 is TGTGCCAGCAGCGTATTCGGACTAGCGGGTCCCACAGATACGCAGTATTTT. It specifies CASSVFGLAGPTDTQYF. The V gene is TRBV9, the J gene TRBJ2-3; 11 bases line up with TRBD2. The germline V gene encodes CDR1 SGDLS and CDR2 YYNGEE. Losses at the gene ends were 1 base for V and 2 bases for J; bases not matched to a gene: 6. The CDR3 is 17 amino acids.

This clone was found once. One junction end does not reproduce the germline sequence, and a read error may be involved. V and J are TRBV7-7 and TRBJ2-1; either TRBD1 or TRBD2 may supply D (6 bases each). CDR3 length: 15 residues. Germline CDR1 and CDR2: SSHAT and FNYEAQ (reference sequence). The CDR3 nucleotides read TGTGCTAGCAGCCGGGGGCCGACAGAACAGGATGAGCAGTTCTTC. Encoded protein: CASSRGPTEQDEQFF.

CDR3: CASSTGLAGRGYNEQFF. The CDR3 nucleotides are TGTGCCAGCAGTACCGGACTAGCGGGAAGGGGCTACAATGAGCAGTTCTTC. The chain uses TRBV11-2 and TRBJ2-1; TRBD2 agrees at 12 bases. Germline-derived CDR1 and CDR2 are SGHAT and FQNNGV. J lost 3 bases, V lost 6 bases, and 9 bases had no gene match. This CDR3 has 17 residues.

About this clone itself: Other DNA sequences of this sample code for an identical CDR3. This sequence joins TRBV27 and TRBJ2-1; D tentatively fits TRBD1 or TRBD2 (5 bases each). CDR3 size: 11 residues. CDR1 MNHEY and CDR2 SMNVEV come from the germline V gene (reference sequence). Trimming removed 3 bases at V and 9 bases at J, with 6 bases between. CDR3 nucleotides: TGTGCCAGCAGTTTTGGGGGTGAGCAGTTCTTC. This encodes CASSFGGEQFF.